This T cell receptor (beta chain) derives from a study of cytomegalovirus exposure and HLA in healthy donors. Study-wide results and limits: Among CMV-associated TCR beta chains, most appeared HLA-restricted in a later analysis.

With 4 bases removed from V and 10 bases from J, the gap between germline ends came to 10 bases. Germline CDR1 reads MNHEY; CDR2 reads SMNVEV (reference sequence). The CDR3 contains 12 residues. PCR used 60 Vbeta primers and 13 Jbeta primers. The repertoire was sequenced with immunoSEQ multiplex PCR; TCRdb's copy has only in-frame clones and lacks some. The sample holds about 80,000 clones, roughly 80% seen once. In regard to this clone: Its target is not known.

This chain links TRBV27 with TRBJ1-4; D not certain. The TCR sequence derives from a woman aged 40 to 50 in good health and CMV-seronegative. The specimen was PBMCs. DNA of the CDR3: TGTGCCAGCAGTTCACGGAGAGGAAAACTGTTTTTT. Translated: CASSSRRGKLFF.